Listed below are T cell receptor beta chains from one sample, sequenced in a study of cytotoxic CD8 clonotypes in ibrutinib-treated CLL. Sequencing was performed with immunoSEQ multiplex PCR; in TCRdb, only in-frame clones are kept and a portion is missing. The sample lists hundreds of thousands of clones; roughly 67% were seen once. The sample here was PBMCs, taken after 36 months of ibrutinib treatment. All receptors come from a human donor with chronic lymphocytic leukemia. The CDR3 runs from the conserved cysteine through the conserved F or W. The order of the fields is J gene, V gene, D gene, clone size, CDR3 length, CDR3 DNA, CDR3 protein. A D gene is named only where the DNA matches it firmly. The size entry is marked missing in some rows and otherwise reads once, few, many or a size class.

j_gene: TRBJ2-7
v_gene: TRBV6-5
d_gene: -
abundance: few
len: 14
CDR3nt: TGTGCCAGCAGCCCAACGGGTCTCTCCTACGAGCAGTACTTC
CDR3aa: CASSPTGLSYEQYF

j_gene: TRBJ2-7
v_gene: TRBV10-3
d_gene: -
abundance: -
len: 14
CDR3nt: TGTGCCATCAGTGAGCGGGAAACGACCTACGAGCAGTACTTC
CDR3aa: CAISERETTYEQYF

j_gene: TRBJ2-6
v_gene: TRBV4-3
d_gene: -
abundance: -
len: 17
CDR3nt: TGCGCCAGCAGCCAAGGTTTTACTGCCGCTGGGGCCAACGTCCTGACTTTC
CDR3aa: CASSQGFTAAGANVLTF

j_gene: TRBJ2-7
v_gene: TRBV10-1
d_gene: -
abundance: -
len: 14
CDR3nt: TGCGCCAGCAGTGTGGGACTGTGGACCCACGAGCAGTACTTC
CDR3aa: CASSVGLWTHEQYF

j_gene: TRBJ2-2
v_gene: TRBV27
d_gene: -
abundance: -
len: 13
CDR3nt: TGTGCCAGCAGCCTATCTAGGGACGGGGAGCTGTTTTTT
CDR3aa: CASSLSRDGELFF

j_gene: TRBJ2-5
v_gene: TRBV25-1
d_gene: TRBD1
abundance: -
len: 15
CDR3nt: TGTGCCAGCAGTGATAGGACAGGGGTTGGTGAGACCCAGTACTTC
CDR3aa: CASSDRTGVGETQYF

j_gene: TRBJ2-1
v_gene: TRBV19
d_gene: TRBD2
abundance: -
len: 19
CDR3nt: TGTGCCAGTAGTATCCGCGCTAGCGGGAGAATCCGCCCGCGGGGTGAGCAGTTCTTC
CDR3aa: CASSIRASGRIRPRGEQFF

j_gene: TRBJ1-1
v_gene: TRBV6-1
d_gene: -
abundance: -
len: 9
CDR3nt: TGTGCCAGCAGTGAAATGGGCTTCTTT
CDR3aa: CASSEMGFF

j_gene: TRBJ1-2
v_gene: TRBV2
d_gene: -
abundance: -
len: 15
CDR3nt: TGTGCCAGCAGTGACCGGCAGCTTAATACCTATGGCTACACCTTC
CDR3aa: CASSDRQLNTYGYTF

j_gene: TRBJ2-7
v_gene: TRBV5-1
d_gene: TRBD2
abundance: -
len: 23
CDR3nt: TGCGCCAGCAGCTTGTTCTATAGGGGCGTTGCTGGACTAGCGGGAGTCGGGGCCTACGAGCAGTACTTC
CDR3aa: CASSLFYRGVAGLAGVGAYEQYF

j_gene: TRBJ2-7
v_gene: TRBV15
d_gene: -
abundance: few
len: 12
CDR3nt: TGTGCCACCAGCAGTGGGGTCTACGAGCAGTACTTC
CDR3aa: CATSSGVYEQYF

j_gene: TRBJ1-6
v_gene: TRBV19
d_gene: -
abundance: -
len: 12
CDR3nt: TGTGCCAGTAGTATCGGGGGCTCTCCCCTCCACTTT
CDR3aa: CASSIGGSPLHF

j_gene: TRBJ2-2
v_gene: TRBV10-3
d_gene: TRBD2
abundance: -
len: 17
CDR3nt: TGTGCCATCAGTGGAGCGACTAGCGGGAGGTTCACCGGGGAGCTGTTTTTT
CDR3aa: CAISGATSGRFTGELFF

j_gene: TRBJ2-2
v_gene: TRBV6-5
d_gene: -
abundance: few
len: 16
CDR3nt: TGTGCCAGCAGTTACAGAGGAATCTCGAACACCGGGGAGCTGTTTTTT
CDR3aa: CASSYRGISNTGELFF

j_gene: TRBJ2-1
v_gene: TRBV11-3
d_gene: -
abundance: -
len: 16
CDR3nt: TGTGCCAGCAGCTTAGTTTTTGGGCCGGGAGTAAATGAGCAGTTCTTC
CDR3aa: CASSLVFGPGVNEQFF

j_gene: TRBJ1-5
v_gene: TRBV28
d_gene: -
abundance: -
len: 13
CDR3nt: TGTGCCAGCAGTTTAATGTCCAATCAGCCCCAGCATTTT
CDR3aa: CASSLMSNQPQHF

j_gene: TRBJ2-1
v_gene: TRBV5-1
d_gene: TRBD2
abundance: -
len: 14
CDR3nt: TGCGCCAGTAGCCGTGTGGCGGGAGGCAATGAGCAGTTCTTC
CDR3aa: CASSRVAGGNEQFF

j_gene: TRBJ2-7
v_gene: TRBV9
d_gene: TRBD1
abundance: -
len: 18
CDR3nt: TGTGCCAGCAGCGTAGATCCCTTCCCCGGGACAGGGGCCTACGAGCAGTACTTC
CDR3aa: CASSVDPFPGTGAYEQYF

j_gene: TRBJ2-1
v_gene: TRBV29-1
d_gene: -
abundance: -
len: 15
CDR3nt: TGCAGCGTTGAACCCTCGCTAGAGATTTACAATGAGCAGTTCTTC
CDR3aa: CSVEPSLEIYNEQFF

j_gene: TRBJ2-7
v_gene: TRBV15
d_gene: -
abundance: -
len: 15
CDR3nt: TGTGCCACCAGCAAGCCCCGGGACAACTCCTACGAGCAGTACTTC
CDR3aa: CATSKPRDNSYEQYF

j_gene: TRBJ2-7
v_gene: TRBV19
d_gene: TRBD2
abundance: -
len: 19
CDR3nt: TGTGCCAGTAGTATAGATATAAGTTCGTGGCTAGCGGGGAACTACGAGCAGTACTTC
CDR3aa: CASSIDISSWLAGNYEQYF

j_gene: TRBJ1-2
v_gene: TRBV29-1
d_gene: TRBD1
abundance: -
len: 12
CDR3nt: TGCAGCGTCCCCGGGACAGGTTATGGCTACACCTTC
CDR3aa: CSVPGTGYGYTF

j_gene: TRBJ2-1
v_gene: TRBV6-5
d_gene: -
abundance: -
len: 14
CDR3nt: TGTGCCAGCAGGGGGGACGGGCGTTACAATGAGCAGTTCTTC
CDR3aa: CASRGDGRYNEQFF

j_gene: TRBJ2-7
v_gene: TRBV6-1
d_gene: -
abundance: -
len: 13
CDR3nt: TGTGCCAGCAGTGACGTGCCTAGGGACGAGCAGTACTTC
CDR3aa: CASSDVPRDEQYF

j_gene: TRBJ2-7
v_gene: TRBV7-6
d_gene: -
abundance: -
len: 14
CDR3nt: TGTGCCAGCAGCCCTCAGGCCAGCTCCTACGAGCAGTACTTC
CDR3aa: CASSPQASSYEQYF

j_gene: TRBJ1-3
v_gene: TRBV2
d_gene: -
abundance: -
len: 14
CDR3nt: TGTGCCAGCAGTGAGACAGGTTTTGGAAACACCATATATTTT
CDR3aa: CASSETGFGNTIYF

j_gene: TRBJ2-6
v_gene: TRBV29-1
d_gene: -
abundance: -
len: 15
CDR3nt: TGCAGCGTCGCAGGCGGTGGCCCTGGGGCCAACGTCCTGACTTTC
CDR3aa: CSVAGGGPGANVLTF